One TCR beta chain is described in this entry. The data stem from a study of T cell responses to AZD1222 COVID-19 vaccine. Across the study: The analysis combined second doses at about 4 or about 12 weeks.

Clones were sequenced by immunoSEQ multiplex PCR, and TCRdb holds only the in-frame ones, with some missing. The table includes some 97,000 clones, about 89% detected once. The origin of this receptor is an adult in good health. This specimen consisted of peripheral blood, obtained on day 0 of AZD1222 vaccination.

CDR3 in amino acids: CASSLEVDQPQHF. CDR3 DNA sequence: TGTGCCAGCAGCTTAGAGGTGGATCAGCCCCAGCATTTT. The chain uses TRBV11-2 and TRBJ1-5; no definite D call. V was shortened by 0 bases and J by 5 bases, with 5 bases between the two germline ends. This CDR3 is built from 13 residues. Looked up from germline, CDR1 is SGHAT and CDR2 is FQNNGV.